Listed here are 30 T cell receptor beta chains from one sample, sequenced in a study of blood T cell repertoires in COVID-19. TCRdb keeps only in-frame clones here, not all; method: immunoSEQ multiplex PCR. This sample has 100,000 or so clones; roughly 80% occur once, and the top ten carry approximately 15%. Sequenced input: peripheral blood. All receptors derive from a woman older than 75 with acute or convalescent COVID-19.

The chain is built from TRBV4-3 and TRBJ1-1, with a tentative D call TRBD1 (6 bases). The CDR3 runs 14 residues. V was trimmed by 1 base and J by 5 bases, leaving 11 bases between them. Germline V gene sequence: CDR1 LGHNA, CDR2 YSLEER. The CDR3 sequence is CASSQGTEGTEAFF. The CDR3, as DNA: TGCGCCAGCAGCCAAGGGACAGAGGGGACTGAAGCTTTCTTT.

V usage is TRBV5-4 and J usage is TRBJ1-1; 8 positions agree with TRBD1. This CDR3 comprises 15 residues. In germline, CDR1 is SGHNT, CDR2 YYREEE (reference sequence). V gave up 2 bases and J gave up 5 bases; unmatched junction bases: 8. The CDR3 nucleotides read TGTGCCAGCAGCTTACCGGGACAGGAGAGTACTGAAGCTTTCTTT. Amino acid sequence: CASSLPGQESTEAFF.

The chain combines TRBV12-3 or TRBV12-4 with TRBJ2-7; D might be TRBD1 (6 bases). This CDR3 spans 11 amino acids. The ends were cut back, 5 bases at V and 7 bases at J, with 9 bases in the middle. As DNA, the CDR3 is TGTGCCAGCAGTACAGGGTGGGAGCAGTACTTC. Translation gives CASSTGWEQYF.

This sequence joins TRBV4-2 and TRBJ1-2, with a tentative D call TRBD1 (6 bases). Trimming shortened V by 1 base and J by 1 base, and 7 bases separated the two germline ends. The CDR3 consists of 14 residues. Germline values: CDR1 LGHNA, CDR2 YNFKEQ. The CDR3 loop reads CASSQVDSNYGYTF. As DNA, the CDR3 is TGTGCCAGCAGCCAAGTGGACAGTAACTATGGCTACACCTTC.

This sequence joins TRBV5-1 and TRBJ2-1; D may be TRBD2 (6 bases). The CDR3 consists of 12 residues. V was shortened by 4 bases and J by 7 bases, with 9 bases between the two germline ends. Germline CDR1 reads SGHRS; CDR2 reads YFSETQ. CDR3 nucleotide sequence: TGCGCCAGCAGCACAGGAGGGAATGAGCAGTTCTTC. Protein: CASSTGGNEQFF.

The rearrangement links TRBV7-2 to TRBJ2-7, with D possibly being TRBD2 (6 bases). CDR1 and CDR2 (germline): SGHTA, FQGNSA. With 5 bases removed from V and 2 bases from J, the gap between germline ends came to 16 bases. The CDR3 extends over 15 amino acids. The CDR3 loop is CASSLGGEIPYEQYF. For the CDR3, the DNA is TGTGCCAGCAGCCTTGGAGGGGAGATCCCCTACGAGCAGTACTTC.

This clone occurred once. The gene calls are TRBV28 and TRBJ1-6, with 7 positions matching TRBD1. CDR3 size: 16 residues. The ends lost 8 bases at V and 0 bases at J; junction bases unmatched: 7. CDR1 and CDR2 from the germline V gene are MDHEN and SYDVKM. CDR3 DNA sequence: TGTGCCAGCTGCCGGGCAGGGGGCTCCTATAATTCACCCCTCCACTTT. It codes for CASCRAGGSYNSPLHF.

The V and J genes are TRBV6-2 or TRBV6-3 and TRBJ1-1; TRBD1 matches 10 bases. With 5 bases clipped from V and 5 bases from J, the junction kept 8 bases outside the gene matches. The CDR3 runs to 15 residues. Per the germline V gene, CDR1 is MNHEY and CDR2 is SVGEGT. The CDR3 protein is CASSVPGQGRTEAFF. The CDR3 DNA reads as TGTGCCAGCAGTGTTCCGGGACAGGGGAGGACTGAAGCTTTCTTT.

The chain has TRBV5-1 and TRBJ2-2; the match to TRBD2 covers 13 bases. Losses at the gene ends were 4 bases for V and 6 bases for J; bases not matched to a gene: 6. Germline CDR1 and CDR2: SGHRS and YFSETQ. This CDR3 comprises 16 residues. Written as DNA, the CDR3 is TGCGCCAGCAGCCCCGGGACTAGCGGGACGTCCGGGGAGCTGTTTTTT. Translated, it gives CASSPGTSGTSGELFF.

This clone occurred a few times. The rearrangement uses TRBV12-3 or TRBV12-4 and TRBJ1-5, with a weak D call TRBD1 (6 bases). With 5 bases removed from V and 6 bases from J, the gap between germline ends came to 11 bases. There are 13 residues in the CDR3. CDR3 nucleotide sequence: TGTGCCAGCAGTGGCGCAGGGGTTCAGCCCCAGCATTTT. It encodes CASSGAGVQPQHF.

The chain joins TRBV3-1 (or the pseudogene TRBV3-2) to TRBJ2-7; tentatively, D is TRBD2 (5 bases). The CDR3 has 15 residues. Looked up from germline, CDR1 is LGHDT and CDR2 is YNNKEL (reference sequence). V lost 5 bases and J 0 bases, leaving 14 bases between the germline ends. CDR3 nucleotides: TGTGCCAGCAGCTCCGGACTCGAAAGCTCCTACGAGCAGTACGTC. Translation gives CASSSGLESSYEQYV.

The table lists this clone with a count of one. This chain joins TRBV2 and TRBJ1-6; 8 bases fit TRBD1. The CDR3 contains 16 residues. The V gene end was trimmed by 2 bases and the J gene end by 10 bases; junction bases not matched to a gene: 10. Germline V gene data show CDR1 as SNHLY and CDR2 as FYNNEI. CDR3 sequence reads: CASSEQGQGRGSPLHF. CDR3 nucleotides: TGTGCCAGCAGTGAACAAGGACAGGGACGCGGCTCACCCCTCCACTTT.

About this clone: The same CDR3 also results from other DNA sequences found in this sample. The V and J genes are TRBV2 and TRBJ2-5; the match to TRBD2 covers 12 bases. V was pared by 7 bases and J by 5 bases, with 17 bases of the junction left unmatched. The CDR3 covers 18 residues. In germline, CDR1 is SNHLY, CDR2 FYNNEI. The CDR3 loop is CASTGGGTSGRRGETQYF. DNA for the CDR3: TGTGCCAGCACCGGAGGGGGGACTAGCGGGCGCCGGGGGGAGACCCAGTACTTC.

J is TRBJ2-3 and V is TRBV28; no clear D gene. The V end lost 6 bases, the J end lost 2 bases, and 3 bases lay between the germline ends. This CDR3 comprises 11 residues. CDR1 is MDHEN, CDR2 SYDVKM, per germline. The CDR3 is CASSNTDTQYF. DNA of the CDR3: TGTGCCAGCAGCAACACAGATACGCAGTATTTT.

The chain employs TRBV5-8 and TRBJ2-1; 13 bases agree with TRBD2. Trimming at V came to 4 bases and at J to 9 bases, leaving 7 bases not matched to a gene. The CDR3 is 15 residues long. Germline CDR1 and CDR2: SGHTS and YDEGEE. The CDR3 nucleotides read TGTGCCAGCAGCGAAGGGACTAGCGGGATCAGTGAGCAGTTCTTC. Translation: CASSEGTSGISEQFF. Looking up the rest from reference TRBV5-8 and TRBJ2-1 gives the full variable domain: EAGVTQSPTHLIKTRGQQATLRCSPISGHTSVYWYQQALGLGLQFLLWYDEGEERNRGNFPPRFSGRQFPNYSSELNVNALELEDSALYLCASSEGTSGISEQFFGPGTRLTVL.

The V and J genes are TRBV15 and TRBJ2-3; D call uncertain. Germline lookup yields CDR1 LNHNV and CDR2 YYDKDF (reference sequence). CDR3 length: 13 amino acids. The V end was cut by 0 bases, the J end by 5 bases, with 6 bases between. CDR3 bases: TGTGCCACCAGCAGAGATCGGTTAGATACGCAGTATTTT. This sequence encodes CATSRDRLDTQYF.

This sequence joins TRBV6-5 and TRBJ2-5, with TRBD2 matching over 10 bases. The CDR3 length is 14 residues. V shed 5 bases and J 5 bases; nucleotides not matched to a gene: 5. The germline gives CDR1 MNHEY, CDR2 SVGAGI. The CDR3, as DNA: TGTGCCAGCAGTCCCAGCGGGAGGGCCGAGACCCAGTACTTC. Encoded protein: CASSPSGRAETQYF.

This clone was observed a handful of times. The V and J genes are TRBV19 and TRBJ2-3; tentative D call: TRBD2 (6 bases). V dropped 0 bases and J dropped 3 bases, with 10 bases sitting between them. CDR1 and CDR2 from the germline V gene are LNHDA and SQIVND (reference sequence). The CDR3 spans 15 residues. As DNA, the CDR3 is TGTGCCAGTAGTATAGATGGGGGAGGAACAGATACGCAGTATTTT. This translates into CASSIDGGGTDTQYF.

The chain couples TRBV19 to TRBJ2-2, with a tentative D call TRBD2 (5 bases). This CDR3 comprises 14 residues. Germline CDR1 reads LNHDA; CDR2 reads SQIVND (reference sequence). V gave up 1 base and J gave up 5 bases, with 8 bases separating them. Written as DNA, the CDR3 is TGTGCCAGTAGTATAGTAGAGGGAACCGGGGAGCTGTTTTTT. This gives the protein CASSIVEGTGELFF. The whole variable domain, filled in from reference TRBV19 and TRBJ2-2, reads DGGITQSPKYLFRKEGQNVTLSCEQNLNHDAMYWYRQDPGQGLRLIYYSQIVNDFQKGDIAEGYSVSREKKESFPLTVTSAQKNPTAFYLCASSIVEGTGELFFGEGSRLTVL.

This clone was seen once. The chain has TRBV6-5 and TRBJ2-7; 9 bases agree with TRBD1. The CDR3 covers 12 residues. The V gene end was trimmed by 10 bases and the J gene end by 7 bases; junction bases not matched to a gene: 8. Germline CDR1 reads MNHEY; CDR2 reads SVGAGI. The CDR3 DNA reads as TGTGCCACGTCTCGGACAGGGGTTGAGCAGTACTTC. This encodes CATSRTGVEQYF.

The DNA for the CDR3 is TGTGCCAGCAGCTTAACAGGGCTGGGGACCCAGTACTTC. Translating gives CASSLTGLGTQYF. The chain is built from TRBV11-2 and TRBJ2-5, with D possibly being TRBD1 (6 bases). V dropped 2 bases and J dropped 7 bases, with 11 bases sitting between them. This CDR3 is 13 amino acids long. Germline V gives CDR1 SGHAT, CDR2 FQNNGV.

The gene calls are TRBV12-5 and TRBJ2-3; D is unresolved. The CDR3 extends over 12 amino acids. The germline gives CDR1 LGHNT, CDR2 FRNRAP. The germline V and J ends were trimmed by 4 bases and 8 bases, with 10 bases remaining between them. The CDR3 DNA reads TGTGCTAGTGGTTACTCAGGCCCTACGCAGTATTTT. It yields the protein CASGYSGPTQYF.

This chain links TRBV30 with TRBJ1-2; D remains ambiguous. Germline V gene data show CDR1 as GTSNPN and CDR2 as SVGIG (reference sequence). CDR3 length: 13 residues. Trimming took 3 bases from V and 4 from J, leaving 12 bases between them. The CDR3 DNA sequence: TGTGCCTGGAGGCCGCTGGAGTCCTATGGCTACACCTTC. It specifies CAWRPLESYGYTF.

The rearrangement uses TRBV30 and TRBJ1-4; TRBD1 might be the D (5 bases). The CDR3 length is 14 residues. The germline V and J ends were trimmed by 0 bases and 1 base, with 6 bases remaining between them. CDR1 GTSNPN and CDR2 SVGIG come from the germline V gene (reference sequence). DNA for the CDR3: TGTGCCTGGAGTGTTCAGGGAACTAATGAAAAACTGTTTTTT. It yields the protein CAWSVQGTNEKLFF.

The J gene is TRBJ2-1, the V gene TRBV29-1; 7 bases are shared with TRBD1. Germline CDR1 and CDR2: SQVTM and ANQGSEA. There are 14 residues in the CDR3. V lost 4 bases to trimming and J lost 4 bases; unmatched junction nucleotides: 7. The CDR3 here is CSVVTGTAYNEQFF. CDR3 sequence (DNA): TGCAGCGTTGTTACCGGGACAGCTTACAATGAGCAGTTCTTC.

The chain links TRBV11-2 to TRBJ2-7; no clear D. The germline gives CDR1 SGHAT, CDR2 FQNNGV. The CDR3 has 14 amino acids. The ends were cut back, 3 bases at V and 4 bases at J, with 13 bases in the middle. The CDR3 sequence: CASSFYSQGYEQYV. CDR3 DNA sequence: TGTGCCAGCAGCTTTTATAGCCAAGGTTACGAGCAGTACGTC.

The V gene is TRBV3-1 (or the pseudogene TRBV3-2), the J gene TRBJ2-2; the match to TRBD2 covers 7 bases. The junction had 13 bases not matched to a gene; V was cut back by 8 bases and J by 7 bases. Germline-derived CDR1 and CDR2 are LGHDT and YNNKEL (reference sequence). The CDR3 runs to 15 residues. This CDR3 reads CASRKWAGEIGELFF. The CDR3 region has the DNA TGTGCCAGCCGTAAGTGGGCGGGAGAAATCGGGGAGCTGTTTTTT.

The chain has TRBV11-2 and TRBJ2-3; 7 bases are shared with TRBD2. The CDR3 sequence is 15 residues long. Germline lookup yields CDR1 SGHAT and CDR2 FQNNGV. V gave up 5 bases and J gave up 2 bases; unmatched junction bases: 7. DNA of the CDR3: TGTGCCAGCAGCCCCCGCCAGCGGGACACAGATACGCAGTATTTT. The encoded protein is CASSPRQRDTDTQYF.

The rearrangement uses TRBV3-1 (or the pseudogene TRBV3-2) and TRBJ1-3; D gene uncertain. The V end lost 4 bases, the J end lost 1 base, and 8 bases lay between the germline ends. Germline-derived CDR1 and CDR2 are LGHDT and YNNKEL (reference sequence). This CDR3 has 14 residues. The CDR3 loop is CASSPSRSGNTIYF. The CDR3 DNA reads TGTGCCAGCAGCCCCTCGAGATCTGGAAACACCATATATTTT.

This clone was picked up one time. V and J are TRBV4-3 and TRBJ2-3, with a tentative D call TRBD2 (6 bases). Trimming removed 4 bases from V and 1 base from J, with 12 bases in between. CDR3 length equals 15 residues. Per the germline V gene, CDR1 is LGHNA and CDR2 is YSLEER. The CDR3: CASSRTTFGTDTQYF. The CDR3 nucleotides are TGCGCCAGCAGCCGGACTACCTTCGGCACAGATACGCAGTATTTT.